These T cell receptor beta chains were read from a single sample in a study of cytomegalovirus exposure and HLA in healthy donors. Sequencing was performed with immunoSEQ multiplex PCR; in TCRdb, only in-frame clones are kept and a portion is missing. The sample comprises about 85,000 clones, about 67% of which are singletons, and roughly 2.2% rests with the top ten. The sequencing sample was made of PBMCs. These receptors were collected from a man aged 30-40 years in good health and CMV-seronegative. The CDR3 runs from the conserved cysteine through the conserved F or W. Fields, in order: CDR3 protein, clone size, V gene, D gene, CDR3 length. A D gene is named only where the DNA matches it firmly. Size tells how often a clone was seen (once, few, many) or the class of an expanded clone, and some rows leave it out.

CASSQETYGGYTF few TRBV4-3 . 13
CASSHDPDRSGETQYF few TRBV5-4 . 16
CASSFTGQDFSEQYF . TRBV5-1 TRBD1 15
CASSSRDRGSNYGYTF few TRBV5-4 TRBD1 16
CASSGQGEGETQYF . TRBV10-2 TRBD1 14
CASSFQQGQNSPLHF . TRBV6-6 TRBD1 15
CASSLVEETQYF once TRBV7-6 . 12
CASSLRYWAEAFF . TRBV28 . 13
CASSPQTGAGNTEAFF once TRBV14 TRBD1 16
CASRPSGTGVGTEAFF . TRBV18 TRBD1 16
CASLETGRYGYTF . TRBV19 TRBD1 13
CASSQQRTGNEQFF . TRBV4-2 . 14
CASSLSGTSGNYEQYF few TRBV18 TRBD2 16
CASSLVGDRGDSAFF . TRBV5-6 TRBD1 15
CASSEQGSYNSPLHF . TRBV6-1 . 15
CASKLRAGGENTIYF few TRBV7-2 TRBD1 15
CASTKVGGWEGTQYF . TRBV6-5 . 15
CASSHSGSPQETQYF . TRBV5-1 TRBD2 15
CAWSPSGTGTEAFF . TRBV30 TRBD1 14
CASSFDRNTEAFF . TRBV27 . 13
CASSLRGYNEQFF . TRBV5-1 . 13
CAISGLVNANEQFF . TRBV10-3 . 14
CASSLSPRGTEAFF . TRBV27 . 14
CASSRAGNPYNEQFF . TRBV11-2 . 15
CASSPDRVQGKLFF . TRBV27 TRBD1 14
CAWGQKNTEAFF . TRBV30 . 12
CASSRTDSQPQHF . TRBV28 . 13
CASRFSGTGRIQPQHF . TRBV2 . 16
CASSEVGQGVYMDTEAFF . TRBV4-1 TRBD1 18
CASSGLLTGMGEQYF . TRBV2 TRBD1 15
CASSQTGYGYTF . TRBV4-1 . 12
CAWIRGTGFGYTF . TRBV30 TRBD1 13
CASSIRDYNTEAFF . TRBV19 . 14
CASSPPIQAFSYNEQFF . TRBV18 . 17
CASSAPGQDYNEQFF few TRBV4-1 TRBD1 15
CASGLTGTGGDGYTF . TRBV27 TRBD1 15
CASMGTGFHEQYF . TRBV19 TRBD1 13